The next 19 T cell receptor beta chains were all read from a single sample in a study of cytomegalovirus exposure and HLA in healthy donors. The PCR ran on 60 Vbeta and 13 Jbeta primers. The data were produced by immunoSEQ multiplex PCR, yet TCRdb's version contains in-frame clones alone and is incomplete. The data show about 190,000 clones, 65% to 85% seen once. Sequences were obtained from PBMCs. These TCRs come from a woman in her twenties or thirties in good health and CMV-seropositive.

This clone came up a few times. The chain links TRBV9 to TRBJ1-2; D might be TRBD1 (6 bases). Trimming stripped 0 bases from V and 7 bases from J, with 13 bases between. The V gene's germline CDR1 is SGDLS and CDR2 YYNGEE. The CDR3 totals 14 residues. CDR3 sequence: CASSVEDSIGGYTF. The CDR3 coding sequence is TGTGCCAGCAGCGTAGAGGACAGCATTGGTGGCTACACCTTC. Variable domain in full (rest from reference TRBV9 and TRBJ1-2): DSGVTQTPKHLITATGQRVTLRCSPRSGDLSVYWYQQSLDQGLQFLIQYYNGEERAKGNILERFSAQQFPDLHSELNLSSLELGDSALYFCASSVEDSIGGYTFGSGTRLTVV.

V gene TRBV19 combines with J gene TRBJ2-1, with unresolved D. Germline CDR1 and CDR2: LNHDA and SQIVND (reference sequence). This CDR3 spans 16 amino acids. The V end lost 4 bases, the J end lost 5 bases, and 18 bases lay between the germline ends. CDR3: CASSTIKTKSNNEQFF. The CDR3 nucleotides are TGTGCCAGTAGTACCATAAAAACAAAGTCAAACAATGAGCAGTTCTTC.

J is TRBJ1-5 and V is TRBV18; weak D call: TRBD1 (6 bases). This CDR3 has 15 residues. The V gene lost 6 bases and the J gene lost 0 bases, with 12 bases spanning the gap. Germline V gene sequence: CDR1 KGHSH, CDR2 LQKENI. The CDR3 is CASSYGTLSNQPQHF. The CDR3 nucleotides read TGTGCCAGCTCGTACGGGACACTTAGCAATCAGCCCCAGCATTTT.

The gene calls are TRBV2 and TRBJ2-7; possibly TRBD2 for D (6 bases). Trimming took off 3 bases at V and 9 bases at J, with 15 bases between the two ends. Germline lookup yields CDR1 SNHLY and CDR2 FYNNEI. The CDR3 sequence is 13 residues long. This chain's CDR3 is CASSDVAGLPQYF. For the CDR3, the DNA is TGTGCCAGCAGTGACGTTGCGGGGTTGCCGCAGTACTTC.

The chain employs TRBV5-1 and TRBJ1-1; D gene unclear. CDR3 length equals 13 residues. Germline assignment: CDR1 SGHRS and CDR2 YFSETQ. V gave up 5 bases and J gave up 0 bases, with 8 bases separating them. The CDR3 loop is CASRTGMNTEAFF. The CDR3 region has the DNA TGCGCCAGCAGGACGGGGATGAACACTGAAGCTTTCTTT.

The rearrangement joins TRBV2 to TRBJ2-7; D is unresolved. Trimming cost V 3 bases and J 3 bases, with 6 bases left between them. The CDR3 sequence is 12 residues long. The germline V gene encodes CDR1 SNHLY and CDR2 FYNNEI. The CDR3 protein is CASSDQFYEQYF. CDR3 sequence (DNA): TGTGCCAGCAGTGACCAATTCTACGAGCAGTACTTC.

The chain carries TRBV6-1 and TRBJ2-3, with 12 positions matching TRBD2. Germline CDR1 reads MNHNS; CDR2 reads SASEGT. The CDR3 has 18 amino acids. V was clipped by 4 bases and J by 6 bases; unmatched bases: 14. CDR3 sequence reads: CASSGQRTSGEKSDTQYF. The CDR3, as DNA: TGTGCCAGCAGTGGCCAAAGGACTAGCGGGGAAAAGTCGGATACGCAGTATTTT.

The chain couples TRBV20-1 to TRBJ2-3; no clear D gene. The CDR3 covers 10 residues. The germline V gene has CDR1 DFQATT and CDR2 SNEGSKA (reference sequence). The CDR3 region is CSHSTDTQYF. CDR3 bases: TGCAGCCATAGCACAGATACGCAGTATTTT.

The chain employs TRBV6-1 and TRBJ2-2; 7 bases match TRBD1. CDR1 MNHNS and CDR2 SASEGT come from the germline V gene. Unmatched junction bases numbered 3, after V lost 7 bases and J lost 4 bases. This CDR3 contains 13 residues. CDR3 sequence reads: CASNTGVTGELFF. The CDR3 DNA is TGTGCCAGCAACACAGGGGTCACCGGGGAGCTGTTTTTT.

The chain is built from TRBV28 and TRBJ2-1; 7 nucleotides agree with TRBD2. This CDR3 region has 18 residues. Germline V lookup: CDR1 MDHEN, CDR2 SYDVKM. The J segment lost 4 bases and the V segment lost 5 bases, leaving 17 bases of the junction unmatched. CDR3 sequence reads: CASSINPWSLAVYNEQFF. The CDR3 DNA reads TGTGCCAGCAGTATCAACCCTTGGAGTCTAGCGGTATACAATGAGCAGTTCTTC.

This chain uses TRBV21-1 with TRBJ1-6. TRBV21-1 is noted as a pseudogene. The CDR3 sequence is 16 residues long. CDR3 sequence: CASAVSISSYNSPLHF. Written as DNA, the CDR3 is TGTGCCAGCGCGGTAAGCATAAGCTCCTATAATTCACCCCTCCACTTT.

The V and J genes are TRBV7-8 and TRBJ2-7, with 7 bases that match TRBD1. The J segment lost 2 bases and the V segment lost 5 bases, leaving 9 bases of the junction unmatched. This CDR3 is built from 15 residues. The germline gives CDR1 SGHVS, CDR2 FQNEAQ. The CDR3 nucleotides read TGTGCCAGCAGCATAACCGGGACAGCCCCCTACGAGCAGTACTTC. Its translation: CASSITGTAPYEQYF.

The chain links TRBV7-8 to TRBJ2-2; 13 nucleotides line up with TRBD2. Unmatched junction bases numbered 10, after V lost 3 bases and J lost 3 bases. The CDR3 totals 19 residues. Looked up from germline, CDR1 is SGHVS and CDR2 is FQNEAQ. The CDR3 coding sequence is TGTGCCAGCAGCTTTCCGGTCGGACTAGCGGGAGTCGACACCGGGGAGCTGTTTTTT. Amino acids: CASSFPVGLAGVDTGELFF. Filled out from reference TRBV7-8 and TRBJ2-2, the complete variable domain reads GAGVSQSPRYKVAKRGQDVALRCDPISGHVSLFWYQQALGQGPEFLTYFQNEAQLDKSGLPSDRFFAERPEGSVSTLKIQRTQQEDSAVYLCASSFPVGLAGVDTGELFFGEGSRLTVL.

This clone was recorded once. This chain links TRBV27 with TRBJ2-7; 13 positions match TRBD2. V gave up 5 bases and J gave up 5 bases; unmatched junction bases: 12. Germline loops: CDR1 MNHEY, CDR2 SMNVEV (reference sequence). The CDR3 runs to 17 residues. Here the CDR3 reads CASSVGTSGIPNHEQYF. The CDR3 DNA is TGTGCCAGCAGTGTCGGGACTAGCGGGATTCCGAACCACGAGCAGTACTTC.

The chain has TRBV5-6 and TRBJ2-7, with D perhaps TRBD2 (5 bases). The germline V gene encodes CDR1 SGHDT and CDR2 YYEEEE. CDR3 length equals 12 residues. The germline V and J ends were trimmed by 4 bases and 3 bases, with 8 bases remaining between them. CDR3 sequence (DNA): TGTGCCAGCAGCCCGGGAATCTACGAGCAGTACTTC. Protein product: CASSPGIYEQYF.

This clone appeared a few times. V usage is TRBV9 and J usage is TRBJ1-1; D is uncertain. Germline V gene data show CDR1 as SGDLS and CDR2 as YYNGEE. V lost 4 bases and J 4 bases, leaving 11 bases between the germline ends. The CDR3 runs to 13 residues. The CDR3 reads CASSRLTGTEAFF. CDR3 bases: TGTGCCAGCAGCCGTCTGACGGGCACTGAAGCTTTCTTT.

This chain's CDR3 is CASSLMGPSGNTIYF. Written as DNA, the CDR3 is TGTGCCAGCAGCTTAATGGGGCCCTCTGGAAACACCATATATTTT. J is TRBJ1-3 and V is TRBV7-2; D may be TRBD1 (5 bases). Trimming took 2 bases from V and 0 from J, leaving 8 bases between them. The CDR3 extends over 15 amino acids. Germline CDR1 SGHTA, CDR2 FQGNSA. The entire variable domain, with the rest obtained from reference TRBV7-2 and TRBJ1-3, is as follows: GAGVSQSPSNKVTEKGKDVELRCDPISGHTALYWYRQSLGQGLEFLIYFQGNSAPDKSGLPSDRFSAERTGGSVSTLTIQRTQQEDSAVYLCASSLMGPSGNTIYFGEGSWLTVV.

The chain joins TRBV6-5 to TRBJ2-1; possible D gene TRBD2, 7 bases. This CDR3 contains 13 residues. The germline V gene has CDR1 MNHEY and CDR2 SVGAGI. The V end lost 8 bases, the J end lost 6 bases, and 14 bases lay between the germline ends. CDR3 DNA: TGTGCCAGCGGCCGGGGGGCCAGCAATGAGCAGTTCTTC. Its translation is CASGRGASNEQFF.

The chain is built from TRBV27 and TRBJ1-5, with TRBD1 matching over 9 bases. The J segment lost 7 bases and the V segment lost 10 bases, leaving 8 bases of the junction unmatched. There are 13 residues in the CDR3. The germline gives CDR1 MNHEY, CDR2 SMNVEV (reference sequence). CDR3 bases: TGTGCCACCCGGGACAGGGTCGACCAGCCCCAGCATTTT. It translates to CATRDRVDQPQHF.